The 22 T cell receptor beta chains below come from one sample, sequenced in a study of T-cell reconstitution after alpha-beta-depleted transplantation in children. TCRbeta library construction was performed incorporating unique molecular identifiers. TCRdb reprocessed the PCR reads with MiXCR, giving one entry per CDR3 protein. Among 780,000 or so distinct CDR3 sequences listed, around 17% were seen once. This material consisted of PBMCs, mostly from graft donor cells, taken 360 days after TCRalphabeta/CD19-depleted stem cell transplant. All receptors come from a male patient between 5 and 17 years old who had a stem cell transplant for acute lymphoblastic leukemia, so the T cells may come from the graft donor.

This clonotype was recorded a few times. V usage is TRBV3-1 and J usage is TRBJ2-7; D remains ambiguous. Germline CDR1 LGHDT, CDR2 YNNKEL (reference sequence). The CDR3 totals 11 residues. Trimming removed 3 bases at V and 10 bases at J, with 10 bases between. This chain's CDR3 is CASSQTENQYF. The DNA of the CDR3 is TGTGCCAGCAGCCAGACGGAGAACCAGTACTTC.

This clonotype was recorded at least ten times. The genes are TRBV5-1 and TRBJ2-5; the D is unclear. V shed 4 bases and J shed 2 bases, with 9 bases lying between them. Germline V lookup: CDR1 SGHRS, CDR2 YFSETQ. The CDR3 extends over 13 amino acids. The CDR3: CASSVVGQETQYF. The CDR3 DNA follows: TGCGCCAGCAGCGTTGTTGGACAAGAGACCCAGTACTTC. Using reference TRBV5-1 and TRBJ2-5 for the parts outside the CDR3, the full variable domain is KAGVTQTPRYLIKTRGQQVTLSCSPISGHRSVSWYQQTPGQGLQFLFEYFSETQRNKGNFPGRFSGRQFSNSRSEMNVSTLELGDSALYLCASSVVGQETQYFGPGTRLLVL.

This clonotype appeared many times. The chain recombines TRBV12-3 or TRBV12-4 with TRBJ1-2; D is ambiguous. The germline V and J ends were trimmed by 6 bases and 7 bases, with 15 bases remaining between them. This CDR3 has 13 residues. The CDR3 sequence is CASSRDTLFGYTF. The CDR3, as DNA: TGTGCCAGCAGCCGGGATACTCTATTTGGCTACACCTTC.

CDR3 loop: CASSPPMVAGGRDIQYF. The CDR3, as DNA: TGTGCCAGCTCACCACCGATGGTAGCGGGAGGTCGGGACATTCAGTACTTC. V is TRBV18 and J is TRBJ2-4; 10 bases fit TRBD2. Trimming cost V 0 bases and J 8 bases; bases outside gene matches: 10. From germline, CDR1 is KGHSH and CDR2 LQKENI. This CDR3 comprises 17 residues.

The chain combines TRBV29-1 with TRBJ2-3; D might be TRBD1 (6 bases). Germline CDR1 is SQVTM and CDR2 is ANQGSEA. V dropped 3 bases and J dropped 2 bases, with 12 bases sitting between them. The length of the CDR3 is 14 residues. CDR3 amino acids: CSVEGAGITDTQYF. CDR3 bases: TGCAGCGTTGAGGGGGCAGGGATCACAGATACGCAGTATTTT.

The rearrangement uses TRBV9 and TRBJ1-1, with 10 bases lining up with TRBD1. V shed 3 bases and J 1 base; nucleotides not matched to a gene: 12. Germline V gene lookup returns CDR1 SGDLS and CDR2 YYNGEE. The CDR3 covers 18 residues. As DNA, the CDR3 is TGTGCCAGCAGCGAGTCCCCGGGACAGGGGTTAGGGAACACTGAAGCTTTCTTT. It translates to CASSESPGQGLGNTEAFF.

The chain is built from TRBV5-6 and TRBJ2-4; the D gene is possibly TRBD2 (6 bases). The CDR3 sequence is 14 residues long. V dropped 4 bases and J dropped 0 bases, with 8 bases sitting between them. Germline V gives CDR1 SGHDT, CDR2 YYEEEE. The CDR3 loop reads CASSQAGAKNIQYF. The CDR3 coding sequence is TGTGCCAGCAGCCAAGCGGGAGCCAAAAACATTCAGTACTTC.

This clonotype has a handful of counts. The chain recombines TRBV24-1 with TRBJ2-5, with TRBD2 identical over 10 bases. Germline loops: CDR1 KGHDR, CDR2 SFDVKD. The junction had 4 bases not matched to a gene; V was cut back by 3 bases and J by 4 bases. The length of the CDR3 is 15 residues. CDR3 DNA: TGTGCCACCAGTGATGCTAGCGGGAGTGGAGAGACCCAGTACTTC. Its translation: CATSDASGSGETQYF.

A few counts support this clonotype. The chain uses TRBV20-1 and TRBJ2-1; TRBD2 agrees at 12 bases. Trimming removed 3 bases from V and 15 bases from J; junction bases left unmatched: 12. The CDR3 totals 14 residues. Looked up from germline, CDR1 is DFQATT and CDR2 is SNEGSKA (reference sequence). The DNA for the CDR3 is TGCAGTGCTAGCGAGACTAGCGGGAGCCGTTGGCCGTTCTTC. Protein sequence: CSASETSGSRWPFF.

The chain has TRBV5-1 and TRBJ1-4, with D tentatively TRBD1 (5 bases). This CDR3 has 15 residues. The germline CDR1 and CDR2 sequences are SGHRS and YFSETQ. The V end was cut by 0 bases, the J end by 5 bases, with 11 bases between. In DNA, the CDR3 is TGCGCCAGCAGCTTGGGGAGGACACCAAATGAAAAACTGTTTTTT. This codes for CASSLGRTPNEKLFF.

This chain uses TRBV3-1 with TRBJ2-1; possibly TRBD1 or TRBD2 for D (5 bases each). Deletions cut 4 bases from V and 10 bases from J, with 23 bases between. This CDR3 spans 16 amino acids. Per the germline V gene, CDR1 is LGHDT and CDR2 is YNNKEL (reference sequence). The CDR3, as DNA: TGTGCCAGCAGCCCAAGCCGGGACCCTTCGGGGTTGGAGCAGTTCTTC. This translates into CASSPSRDPSGLEQFF.

As to this clonotype: An end of the junction differs from the germline gene, which may be a read error. The chain has TRBV5-6 and TRBJ1-1; TRBD1 might be the D (6 bases). The CDR3 sequence is 12 residues long. Per germline, CDR1 SGHDT and CDR2 YYEEEE. CDR3 in amino acids: CASSNRDTEAFF. The CDR3 nucleotides are TGTGCCAGCAGCAACCGGGACACCGAAGCTTTCTTT.

The J gene is TRBJ1-2, the V gene TRBV27; D possibly corresponds to TRBD1 (6 bases). Germline V lookup: CDR1 MNHEY, CDR2 SMNVEV (reference sequence). The CDR3 consists of 13 residues. The V end was cut by 3 bases, the J end by 4 bases, with 9 bases between. CDR3 amino acids: CASSFQGRYGYTF. CDR3 nucleotides: TGTGCCAGCAGTTTTCAGGGGCGCTATGGCTACACCTTC.

The chain has TRBV20-1 and TRBJ2-7; 11 bases agree with TRBD2. V lost 6 bases and J lost 4; bases outside the gene matches: 20. The CDR3 contains 18 residues. CDR1 and CDR2 (germline): DFQATT, SNEGSKA (reference sequence). The CDR3 DNA follows: TGCAGTGCGCGGCAGCGGGGGGGACTAGCGGCTAATTGGTACGAGCAGTACTTC. Translated: CSARQRGGLAANWYEQYF.

The J gene is TRBJ2-2, the V gene TRBV2; D is unresolved. The CDR3 totals 15 residues. The V end lost 7 bases, the J end lost 1 base, and 13 bases lay between the germline ends. Germline-derived CDR1 and CDR2 are SNHLY and FYNNEI. The CDR3 DNA reads as TGTGCCAGCACTGGGTACTTCGGGAACACCGGGGAGCTGTTTTTT. Translated, it gives CASTGYFGNTGELFF.

The chain is built from TRBV3-1 and TRBJ2-5; no firm D call. Trimming took off 3 bases at V and 0 bases at J, with 8 bases between the two ends. Germline CDR1 LGHDT, CDR2 YNNKEL (reference sequence). The CDR3 covers 14 residues. CDR3 nucleotide sequence: TGTGCCAGCAGCCAGAACGCGAACCAAGAGACCCAGTACTTC. It is translated as CASSQNANQETQYF.

This clonotype was found many times. The V and J genes are TRBV11-2 and TRBJ2-3; unclear D gene. The V end lost 2 bases, the J end lost 5 bases, and 5 bases lay between the germline ends. The CDR3 has 12 amino acids. The germline V gene has CDR1 SGHAT and CDR2 FQNNGV. The CDR3 sequence is CASSLYRDTQYF. The CDR3 DNA reads TGTGCCAGCAGCTTATACCGAGATACGCAGTATTTT.

Ten or more counts support this clonotype. This rearrangement joins TRBV12-3 or TRBV12-4 to TRBJ2-3, with 7 bases that match TRBD2. The CDR3 spans 16 residues. Trimming removed 7 bases from V and 1 base from J; junction bases left unmatched: 11. This chain's CDR3 is CASMRAGAPRTDTQYF. Written as DNA, the CDR3 is TGTGCCAGCATGCGGGCGGGAGCTCCTCGCACAGATACGCAGTATTTT.

The rearrangement uses TRBV10-3 and TRBJ2-1; possible D gene TRBD1, 5 bases. This CDR3 has 13 residues. V dropped 6 bases and J dropped 0 bases, with 6 bases sitting between them. Per germline, CDR1 ENHRY and CDR2 SYGVKD. Written as DNA, the CDR3 is TGTGCCATCAGGCAGGGCTCCTACAATGAGCAGTTCTTC. Its protein product is CAIRQGSYNEQFF.

This clonotype has just a few counts. This CDR3 reads CATSDFGLAGGAYNEQFF. For the CDR3, the DNA is TGTGCCACCAGTGATTTCGGGCTAGCGGGAGGAGCATACAATGAGCAGTTCTTC. The chain couples TRBV24-1 to TRBJ2-1, with 11 bases identical to TRBD2. Germline CDR1 is KGHDR and CDR2 is SFDVKD. Trimming cost V 1 base and J 4 bases; bases outside gene matches: 8. This CDR3 contains 18 residues.

V gene TRBV20-1 combines with J gene TRBJ2-7; maybe TRBD2 (5 bases). Germline-derived CDR1 and CDR2 are DFQATT and SNEGSKA (reference sequence). Trimming took 0 bases from V and 7 from J, leaving 16 bases between them. The CDR3 runs 14 residues. The CDR3 sequence is CSARDPGTSGEQYF. The CDR3 region has the DNA TGCAGTGCTAGAGATCCGGGAACCTCGGGAGAGCAGTACTTC.

Only a few counts were recorded for this clonotype. This rearrangement joins TRBV29-1 to TRBJ2-6; TRBD1 matches 9 bases. Germline loops: CDR1 SQVTM, CDR2 ANQGSEA. The CDR3 covers 19 residues. With 1 base clipped from V and 4 bases from J, the junction kept 14 bases outside the gene matches. Here the CDR3 reads CSVEGGSGTGPPGANVLTF. CDR3 DNA sequence: TGCAGCGTTGAAGGTGGCTCCGGGACAGGGCCCCCAGGGGCCAACGTCCTGACTTTC.